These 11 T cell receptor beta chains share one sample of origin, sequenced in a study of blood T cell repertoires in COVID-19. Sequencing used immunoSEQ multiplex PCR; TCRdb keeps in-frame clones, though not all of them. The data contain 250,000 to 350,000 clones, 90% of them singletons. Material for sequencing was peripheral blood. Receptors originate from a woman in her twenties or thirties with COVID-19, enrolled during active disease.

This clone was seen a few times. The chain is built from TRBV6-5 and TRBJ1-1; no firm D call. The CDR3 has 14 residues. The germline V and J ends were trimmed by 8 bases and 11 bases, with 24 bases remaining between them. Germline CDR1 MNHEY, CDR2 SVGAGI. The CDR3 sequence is CASGQLSGLGWAFF. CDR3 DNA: TGTGCCAGCGGCCAGTTGTCTGGGTTGGGCTGGGCTTTCTTT.

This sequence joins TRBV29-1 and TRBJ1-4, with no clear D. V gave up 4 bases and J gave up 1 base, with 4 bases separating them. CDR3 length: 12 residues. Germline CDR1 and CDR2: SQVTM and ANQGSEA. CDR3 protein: CSVGRTNEKLFF. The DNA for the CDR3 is TGCAGCGTTGGGAGAACTAATGAAAAACTGTTTTTT.

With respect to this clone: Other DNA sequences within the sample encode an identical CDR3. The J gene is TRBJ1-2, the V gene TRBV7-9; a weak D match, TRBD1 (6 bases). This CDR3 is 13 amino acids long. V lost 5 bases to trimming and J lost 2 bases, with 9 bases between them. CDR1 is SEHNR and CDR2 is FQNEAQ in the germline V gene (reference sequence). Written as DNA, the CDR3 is TGTGCCAGCAGCCCGACAGGAAACTATGGCTACACCTTC. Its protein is CASSPTGNYGYTF.

The CDR3 is CASSLGVRLNEKLFF. The CDR3 DNA reads TGTGCCAGCAGCTTAGGGGTCAGGCTTAATGAAAAACTGTTTTTT. The chain combines TRBV7-9 with TRBJ1-4; D remains unclear. V lost 1 base, J lost 4 bases, and 10 bases lay in between. CDR1 and CDR2 (germline): SEHNR, FQNEAQ (reference sequence). The CDR3 consists of 15 residues. The whole variable domain, filled in from reference TRBV7-9 and TRBJ1-4, reads DTGVSQNPRHKITKRGQNVTFRCDPISEHNRLYWYRQTLGQGPEFLTYFQNEAQLEKSRLLSDRFSAERPKGSFSTLEIQRTEQGDSAMYLCASSLGVRLNEKLFFGSGTQLSVL.

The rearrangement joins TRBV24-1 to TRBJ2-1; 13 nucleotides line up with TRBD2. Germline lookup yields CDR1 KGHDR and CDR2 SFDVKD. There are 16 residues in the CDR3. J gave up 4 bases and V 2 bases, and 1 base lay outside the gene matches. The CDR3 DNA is TGTGCCACCAGTGATTGGGGACTAGCGGGGTACAATGAGCAGTTCTTC. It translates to CATSDWGLAGYNEQFF.

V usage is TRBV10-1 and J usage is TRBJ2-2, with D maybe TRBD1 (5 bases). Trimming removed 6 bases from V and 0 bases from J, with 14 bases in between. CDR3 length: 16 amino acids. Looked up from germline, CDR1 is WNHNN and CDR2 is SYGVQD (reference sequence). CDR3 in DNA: TGCGCCAGCAGCCATCGACAGTTCGCGAACACCGGGGAGCTGTTTTTT. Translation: CASSHRQFANTGELFF.

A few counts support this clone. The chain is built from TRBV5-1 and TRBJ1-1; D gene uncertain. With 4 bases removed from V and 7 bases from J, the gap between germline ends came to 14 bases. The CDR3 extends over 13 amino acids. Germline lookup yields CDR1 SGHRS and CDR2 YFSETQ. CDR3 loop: CASSLRSGREAFF. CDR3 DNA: TGCGCCAGCAGCCTGAGATCGGGTCGTGAAGCTTTCTTT.

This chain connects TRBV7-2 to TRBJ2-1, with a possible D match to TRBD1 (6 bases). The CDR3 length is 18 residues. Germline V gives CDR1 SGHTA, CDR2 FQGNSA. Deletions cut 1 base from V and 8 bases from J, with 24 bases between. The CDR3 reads CASSLEAAGVLIPHEQFF. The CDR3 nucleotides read TGTGCCAGCAGCTTAGAAGCGGCAGGGGTCTTGATCCCCCATGAGCAGTTCTTC.

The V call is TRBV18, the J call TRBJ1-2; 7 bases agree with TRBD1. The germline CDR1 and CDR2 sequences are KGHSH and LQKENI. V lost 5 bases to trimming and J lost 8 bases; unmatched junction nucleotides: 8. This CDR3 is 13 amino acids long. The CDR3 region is CASSSDRAVGYTF. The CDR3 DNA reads TGTGCCAGCTCATCTGACAGGGCCGTCGGCTACACCTTC.

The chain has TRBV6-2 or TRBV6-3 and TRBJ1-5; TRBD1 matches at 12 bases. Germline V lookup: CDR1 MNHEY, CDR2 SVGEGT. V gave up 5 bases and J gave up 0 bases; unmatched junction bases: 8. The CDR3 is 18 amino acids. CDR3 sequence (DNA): TGTGCCAGCAGTGAGATAGGGACAGGGGGCTTTAGCAATCAGCCCCAGCATTTT. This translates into CASSEIGTGGFSNQPQHF.

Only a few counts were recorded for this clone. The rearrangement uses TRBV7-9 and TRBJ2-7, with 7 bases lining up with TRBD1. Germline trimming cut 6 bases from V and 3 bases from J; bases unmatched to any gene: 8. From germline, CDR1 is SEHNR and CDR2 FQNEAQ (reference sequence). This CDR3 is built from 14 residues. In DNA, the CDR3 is TGTGCCAGCAGATCCGGGACAGTTGACTACGAGCAGTACTTC. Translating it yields CASRSGTVDYEQYF.